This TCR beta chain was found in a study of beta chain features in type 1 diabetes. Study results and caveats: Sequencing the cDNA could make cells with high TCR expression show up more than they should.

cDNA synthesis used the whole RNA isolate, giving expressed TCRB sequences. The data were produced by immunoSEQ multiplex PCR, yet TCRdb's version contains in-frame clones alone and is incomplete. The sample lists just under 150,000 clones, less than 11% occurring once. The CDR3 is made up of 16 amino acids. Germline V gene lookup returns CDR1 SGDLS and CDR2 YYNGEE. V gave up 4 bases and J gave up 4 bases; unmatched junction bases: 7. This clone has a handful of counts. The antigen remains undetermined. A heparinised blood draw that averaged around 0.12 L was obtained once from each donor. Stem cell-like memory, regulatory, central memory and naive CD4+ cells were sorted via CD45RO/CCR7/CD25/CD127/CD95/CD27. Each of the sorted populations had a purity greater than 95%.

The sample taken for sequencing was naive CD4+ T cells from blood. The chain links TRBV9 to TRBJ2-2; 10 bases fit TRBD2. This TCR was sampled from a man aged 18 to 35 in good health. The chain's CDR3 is CASSTSGGASTGELFF. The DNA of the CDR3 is TGTGCCAGCAGCACCAGCGGGGGGGCTAGCACCGGGGAGCTGTTTTTT. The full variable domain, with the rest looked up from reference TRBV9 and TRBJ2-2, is DSGVTQTPKHLITATGQRVTLRCSPRSGDLSVYWYQQSLDQGLQFLIQYYNGEERAKGNILERFSAQQFPDLHSELNLSSLELGDSALYFCASSTSGGASTGELFFGEGSRLTVL.